This record concerns one T cell receptor beta chain sequence. This sample is part of a study of cytotoxic CD8 clonotypes in ibrutinib-treated CLL. Repertoires were generated with immunoSEQ multiplex PCR, while TCRdb's copy carries only in-frame clones and drops some. The sample has around 91,000 clones; around 83% are singletons. CDR3 length: 18 residues. Trimming removed 5 bases from V and 5 bases from J; junction bases left unmatched: 21. The germline CDR1 and CDR2 sequences are MNHEY and SMNVEV (reference sequence). As input for TCR beta libraries, around 2.1 micrograms of genomic DNA came from cryopreserved PBMCs.

Here the sequenced sample was PBMCs, taken before ibrutinib treatment. The chain recombines TRBV27 with TRBJ2-7, with 7 bases lining up with TRBD2. This TCR derives from a human donor with chronic lymphocytic leukemia. The CDR3 sequence is CASSLTRASGTDKHEQYF. DNA of the CDR3: TGTGCCAGCAGTCTTACCCGCGCTAGCGGCACAGACAAGCACGAGCAGTACTTC.